There are a few counts of the clone carrying this TCR beta chain. The target antigen is unknown. The record originates from a study of T cells in Graves' hyperthyroidism and ophthalmopathy. General study results and limits: Blood held most thyroid clonotypes expanded above 0.001 frequency. From stable hyperthyroidism, ophthalmopathy was set apart by a 13 V-J model. The model anticipated ophthalmopathy a median about six months pre-onset.

Germline values: CDR1 MNHNY, CDR2 SVGAGI (reference sequence). Losses at the gene ends were 5 bases for V and 7 bases for J; bases not matched to a gene: 10. The CDR3 has 17 amino acids. The CDR3 regions of TCR beta were amplified from RNA transcripts. The HTBI primer set served for first-round RT-PCR of the TCR CDR3. TCRdb reprocessed the multiplex PCR reads via MiXCR and lists one record per CDR3 protein. The sample includes roughly 510,000 distinct CDR3 sequences, approximately 49% of them seen just once. Clinicians diagnosed patients from clinical symptoms, serum thyroxine and TRAb, thyroid ultrasound and orbital computed tomography.

J is TRBJ2-2 and V is TRBV6-6; 13 bases are a match to TRBD2. The TCR originated in an adult woman with Graves' disease, either hyperthyroidism or ophthalmopathy (not recorded which). Material for sequencing was peripheral blood or thyroid tissue (not recorded which). This CDR3 reads CASSTRTSGSVRGELFF. In DNA form, the CDR3 reads TGTGCCAGCAGTACCAGGACTAGCGGGAGCGTGCGCGGGGAGCTGTTTTTT.